The sequence of this T cell receptor beta chain was determined in a study of OX40 agonist ivuxolimab in advanced cancers. TCRdb's table, derived via immunoSEQ multiplex PCR, lists solely in-frame clones and lacks some. The sample consists of 70,000 to 80,000 clones, around 94% of them appearing once. With 7 bases removed from V and 1 base from J, the gap between germline ends came to 14 bases. This CDR3 spans 14 amino acids. Germline values: CDR1 SGHRS, CDR2 YFSETQ. This clonotype originated in an adult with an advanced solid tumor such as melanoma, head and neck, liver or kidney cancer. The chain recombines TRBV5-1 with TRBJ1-1; D is unclear. Sample: CD4+ or CD8+ T cells sorted from blood, taken in a trial of the OX40 agonist ivuxolimab. CDR3: CASSPRTGNTEAFF. CDR3 nucleotide sequence: TGCGCCAGCTCACCTCGGACGGGGAACACTGAAGCTTTCTTT.